Following are 32 T cell receptor beta chains from one sample sequenced in a study of blood T cell repertoires in COVID-19. Profiled with immunoSEQ multiplex PCR; TCRdb holds only in-frame clones, not every one. Of around 180,000 clones detected, 70% to 85% appear once; the ten largest clones hold less than 15%. What was sequenced was PBMCs or T cells enriched from blood (not recorded which). The receptor source for this set is a man aged 50 to 59 who had recovered from COVID-19.

This clone has just one count. The rearrangement uses TRBV7-3 and TRBJ2-5; tentatively, D is TRBD1 (5 bases). CDR1 SGHTA and CDR2 FQGTGA come from the germline V gene. The CDR3 totals 16 residues. V was clipped by 3 bases and J by 5 bases, with 19 bases between them. CDR3 sequence (DNA): TGTGCCAGCAGCTTGGGGCTAGGGGTAGGTCGGGAGACCCAGTACTTC. It is translated as CASSLGLGVGRETQYF.

This clone was seen only a few times. This sequence joins TRBV19 and TRBJ2-7, with 7 bases lining up with TRBD2. The CDR3 has 15 residues. J was trimmed by 0 bases and V by 3 bases; bases with no gene match: 5. The germline V gene encodes CDR1 LNHDA and CDR2 SQIVND (reference sequence). The CDR3 reads CASSIGLAVSYEQYF. CDR3 in DNA: TGTGCCAGTAGTATTGGGCTAGCGGTCTCCTACGAGCAGTACTTC.

The rearrangement joins TRBV12-5 to TRBJ1-5; the match to TRBD1 covers 7 bases. The CDR3 sequence is 16 residues long. Trimming cost V 1 base and J 6 bases; bases outside gene matches: 9. Germline CDR1 is LGHNT and CDR2 is FRNRAP. CDR3 DNA sequence: TGTGCTAGTGGTTTGGCTACAGGGGCGAGTCTTCAGCCCCAGCATTTT. Its protein is CASGLATGASLQPQHF.

The CDR3 region has the DNA TGTGCCAGCAGTCTATATTACTCGACAGGGGGGTCGTACACCATATATTTT. This gives the protein CASSLYYSTGGSYTIYF. The V gene is TRBV6-6, the J gene TRBJ1-3; 9 bases match TRBD1. Germline V gene data show CDR1 as MNHNY and CDR2 as SVGAGI (reference sequence). V lost 5 bases to trimming and J lost 8 bases; unmatched junction nucleotides: 16. This CDR3 has 17 residues.

V usage is TRBV9 and J usage is TRBJ1-3, with 7 bases identical to TRBD1. The CDR3 spans 16 residues. Trimming cost V 2 bases and J 4 bases; bases outside gene matches: 9. Germline CDR1 and CDR2: SGDLS and YYNGEE. DNA of the CDR3: TGTGCCAGCAGCGTGAGACAGGGAGTAGGAGGAAACACCATATATTTT. Protein product: CASSVRQGVGGNTIYF.

The V and J genes are TRBV18 and TRBJ1-6, with TRBD1 as a possible D gene (6 bases). V was pared by 2 bases and J by 10 bases, with 12 bases between. CDR3 length: 14 residues. CDR1 is KGHSH, CDR2 LQKENI, per germline. In DNA form, the CDR3 reads TGTGCCAGCTCACCAGGGCAGGGGTACTCACCCCTCCACTTT. Translating it yields CASSPGQGYSPLHF. Combining the CDR3 with reference TRBV18 and TRBJ1-6 gives the whole variable domain NAGVMQNPRHLVRRRGQEARLRCSPMKGHSHVYWYRQLPEEGLKFMVYLQKENIIDESGMPKERFSAEFPKEGPSILRIQQVVRGDSAAYFCASSPGQGYSPLHFGNGTRLTVT.

This chain uses TRBV7-9 with TRBJ1-6, with a possible D match to TRBD1 (5 bases). Trimming pared 1 base from V and 7 bases from J, leaving 17 bases between. This CDR3 has 17 amino acids. CDR1 is SEHNR, CDR2 FQNEAQ, per germline (reference sequence). CDR3 in DNA: TGTGCCAGCAGCTTAGAGGGGCCCGGGGGTAGCAATTCACCCCTCCACTTT. As protein: CASSLEGPGGSNSPLHF.

The V and J genes are TRBV27 and TRBJ1-1; D is possibly TRBD1 (5 bases). The germline V gene has CDR1 MNHEY and CDR2 SMNVEV (reference sequence). Trimming pared 2 bases from V and 4 bases from J, leaving 14 bases between. This CDR3 is built from 15 residues. The CDR3 sequence is CASSLADSLGTEAFF. CDR3 coding DNA: TGTGCCAGCAGTTTAGCTGACAGCCTGGGCACTGAAGCTTTCTTT.

V usage is TRBV14 and J usage is TRBJ1-4; 10 bases are a match to TRBD1. Germline values: CDR1 SGHDN, CDR2 FVKESK. CDR3 length equals 21 residues. Trimming removed 2 bases from V and 2 bases from J; junction bases left unmatched: 17. The CDR3 DNA reads TGTGCCAGCAGCCAAAACCTTCCCGGACAGGGGGGCCGATCGACTAATGAAAAACTGTTTTTT. Translation gives CASSQNLPGQGGRSTNEKLFF.

About this clone: A junction boundary mismatches the germline segment, possibly from a read error. The genes are TRBV5-4 and TRBJ2-1; TRBD2 is a possible D gene (5 bases). The CDR3 sequence is 15 residues long. Germline lookup yields CDR1 SGHNT and CDR2 YYREEE (reference sequence). CDR3 DNA: TGTGCCAGCAGCTTGGCCGGACTCGCCGACAATGAGCGGTTCTTC. It specifies CASSLAGLADNERFF.

J is TRBJ1-4 and V is TRBV25-1; no definite D call. The germline CDR1 and CDR2 sequences are MGHDK and SYGVNS. The CDR3 length is 12 residues. Trimming cost V 3 bases and J 8 bases, with 7 bases left between them. DNA for the CDR3: TGTGCCAGCAGTGACCGGCGGGAAAAACTGTTTTTT. As protein: CASSDRREKLFF.

The rearrangement uses TRBV2 and TRBJ1-5; D might be TRBD1 (5 bases). V was pared by 6 bases and J by 6 bases, with 21 bases between. This CDR3 is 16 amino acids long. Germline loops: CDR1 SNHLY, CDR2 FYNNEI. The CDR3 sequence: CASRTGGWGSAQPQHF. Written as DNA, the CDR3 is TGTGCCAGCAGGACGGGGGGTTGGGGGTCGGCTCAGCCCCAGCATTTT.

The chain couples TRBV7-9 to TRBJ1-1; TRBD1 agrees at 7 bases. CDR3 length: 17 amino acids. Germline lookup yields CDR1 SEHNR and CDR2 FQNEAQ (reference sequence). V shed 1 base and J 1 base; nucleotides not matched to a gene: 9. The CDR3 DNA is TGTGCCAGCAGCTTAGTGCGAGGGGACAGACCGAACACTGAAGCTTTCTTT. Translated: CASSLVRGDRPNTEAFF.

V gene TRBV3-1 (or the pseudogene TRBV3-2) combines with J gene TRBJ2-3; TRBD2 matches 8 bases. CDR1 is LGHDT, CDR2 YNNKEL, per germline (reference sequence). Unmatched junction bases numbered 6, after V lost 5 bases and J lost 2 bases. This CDR3 spans 15 amino acids. CDR3 protein: CASSSRGGHTDTQYF. CDR3 DNA sequence: TGTGCCAGCAGCTCGCGCGGGGGGCACACAGATACGCAGTATTTT.

The chain uses TRBV5-8 and TRBJ2-1; 7 bases align to TRBD1. Germline loops: CDR1 SGHTS, CDR2 YDEGEE. V was clipped by 4 bases and J by 3 bases; unmatched bases: 13. The CDR3 has 17 residues. The CDR3 spells CASSRGTAISLYNEQFF. Here the CDR3 DNA reads TGTGCCAGCAGCCGAGGGACAGCCATCAGCCTCTACAATGAGCAGTTCTTC. Using reference TRBV5-8 and TRBJ2-1 for the parts outside the CDR3, the full variable domain is EAGVTQSPTHLIKTRGQQATLRCSPISGHTSVYWYQQALGLGLQFLLWYDEGEERNRGNFPPRFSGRQFPNYSSELNVNALELEDSALYLCASSRGTAISLYNEQFFGPGTRLTVL.

This clone was seen a handful of times. The chain combines TRBV27 with TRBJ1-6, with D perhaps TRBD1 (6 bases). Germline CDR1 is MNHEY and CDR2 is SMNVEV (reference sequence). This CDR3 is 19 amino acids long. Trimming stripped 0 bases from V and 5 bases from J, with 20 bases between. The CDR3 reads CASSLSIPDPRGNNSPLHF. CDR3 nucleotide sequence: TGTGCCAGCAGTTTATCAATCCCCGATCCCAGGGGAAATAATTCACCCCTCCACTTT.

The rearrangement uses TRBV9 and TRBJ1-4; D is undetermined. The germline V gene has CDR1 SGDLS and CDR2 YYNGEE. This CDR3 region has 13 residues. Trimming left V 9 bases short and J 8 bases short, with 17 bases between. In DNA form, the CDR3 reads TGTGCCACCTCCTGGACGATAGCGGAAAAACTGTTTTTT. This encodes CATSWTIAEKLFF.

V gene TRBV4-3 combines with J gene TRBJ1-2; no clear D gene. The CDR3 sequence is 14 residues long. Germline CDR1 LGHNA, CDR2 YSLEER. Trimming shortened V by 2 bases and J by 10 bases, and 17 bases separated the two germline ends. The CDR3 region is CASSQNPGGGYYTF. The CDR3 coding sequence is TGCGCCAGCAGCCAAAACCCGGGAGGCGGGTACTACACCTTC.

This clone turned up a few times. V usage is TRBV9 and J usage is TRBJ2-7; TRBD2 aligns across 10 bases. The trim removed 0 bases at V and 6 bases at J, leaving 15 bases unmatched. Per germline, CDR1 SGDLS and CDR2 YYNGEE. The CDR3 is 18 residues long. The CDR3 sequence is CASSVEPSGGSATGEQYF. The CDR3 DNA sequence: TGTGCCAGCAGCGTAGAACCTAGCGGGGGATCGGCAACGGGCGAGCAGTACTTC.

This clone was counted between two and nine times. The chain is built from TRBV5-4 and TRBJ1-2; D might be TRBD1 (6 bases). Trimming cost V 4 bases and J 3 bases, with 19 bases left between them. Germline loops: CDR1 SGHNT, CDR2 YYREEE (reference sequence). The CDR3 totals 16 residues. The chain's CDR3 is CASSPRQAAWDYGYTF. CDR3 nucleotides: TGTGCCAGCAGCCCTAGACAGGCCGCTTGGGACTATGGCTACACCTTC.

CDR3 DNA sequence: TGTGCCAGTAGCCGCCGACAGGGGGACAATCAGCCCCAGCATTTT. Its protein product is CASSRRQGDNQPQHF. V is TRBV19 and J is TRBJ1-5; TRBD1 matches 9 bases. There are 15 residues in the CDR3. V shed 6 bases and J 3 bases; nucleotides not matched to a gene: 6. CDR1 is LNHDA, CDR2 SQIVND, per germline (reference sequence). The variable domain in full, with the rest retrieved from reference TRBV19 and TRBJ1-5, is DGGITQSPKYLFRKEGQNVTLSCEQNLNHDAMYWYRQDPGQGLRLIYYSQIVNDFQKGDIAEGYSVSREKKESFPLTVTSAQKNPTAFYLCASSRRQGDNQPQHFGDGTRLSIL.

The chain joins TRBV19 to TRBJ2-4; D remains unclear. V lost 3 bases and J 8 bases, leaving 17 bases between the germline ends. Per germline, CDR1 LNHDA and CDR2 SQIVND (reference sequence). The CDR3 is 15 amino acids. The CDR3 nucleotides are TGTGCCAGTAGTATTTCTCCGTCCGGCGCGGACATTCAGTACTTC. Its translation is CASSISPSGADIQYF.

V is TRBV9 and J is TRBJ1-1; the D gene is possibly TRBD1 (5 bases). Trimming stripped 0 bases from V and 8 bases from J, with 17 bases between. The CDR3 contains 15 residues. Germline CDR1 reads SGDLS; CDR2 reads YYNGEE. The CDR3 DNA reads TGTGCCAGCAGCGTAGGGGGGGGACTCGATGCAGAAGCTTTCTTT. Translated: CASSVGGGLDAEAFF.

V and J are TRBV30 and TRBJ1-3; the match to TRBD1 covers 8 bases. This CDR3 has 11 residues. In germline, CDR1 is GTSNPN, CDR2 SVGIG (reference sequence). Trimming removed 6 bases from V and 8 bases from J; junction bases left unmatched: 3. The CDR3 loop is CACGQGYTIYF. The CDR3 DNA is TGTGCCTGTGGACAGGGATACACCATATATTTT.

V is TRBV6-4 and J is TRBJ2-1; TRBD2 matches 9 bases. Losses at the gene ends were 0 bases for V and 6 bases for J; bases not matched to a gene: 0. The CDR3 spans 14 residues. Germline CDR1 MRHNA, CDR2 SNTAGT. Here the CDR3 DNA reads TGTGCCAGCAGTGACTCGCGGGGGGGCAATGAGCAGTTCTTC. Translating gives CASSDSRGGNEQFF.

This clone appeared a single time. V and J are TRBV3-1 (or the pseudogene TRBV3-2) and TRBJ2-7; 10 positions agree with TRBD2. Germline loops: CDR1 LGHDT, CDR2 YNNKEL (reference sequence). This CDR3 comprises 16 residues. V dropped 4 bases and J dropped 7; count of bases not matched to a gene: 13. CDR3: CASSPYLLAGEWEQYF. CDR3 in DNA: TGTGCCAGCAGCCCTTATTTGCTAGCGGGGGAATGGGAGCAGTACTTC.

This clone was detected only once. This chain links TRBV11-1 with TRBJ2-7; possibly TRBD1 for D (5 bases). Germline lookup yields CDR1 SGHAT and CDR2 FQDESV (reference sequence). V lost 0 bases and J 4 bases, leaving 13 bases between the germline ends. The CDR3 totals 15 residues. CDR3 protein: CASSLAGRASYEQYF. Written as DNA, the CDR3 is TGTGCCAGCAGCTTAGCAGGCAGGGCTTCATACGAGCAGTACTTC. Complete variable domain (other parts from reference TRBV11-1 and TRBJ2-7): EAEVAQSPRYKITEKSQAVAFWCDPISGHATLYWYRQILGQGPELLVQFQDESVVDDSQLPKDRFSAERLKGVDSTLKIQPAELGDSAMYLCASSLAGRASYEQYFGPGTRLTVT.

This clone was seen just once. The chain couples TRBV2 to TRBJ2-1; D is possibly TRBD1 (5 bases). Trimming shortened V by 6 bases and J by 7 bases, and 16 bases separated the two germline ends. Germline values: CDR1 SNHLY, CDR2 FYNNEI. The CDR3 consists of 14 residues. The CDR3 sequence: CASSLVGARNEQFF. CDR3 DNA sequence: TGTGCCAGCAGCCTGGTAGGGGCGCGGAATGAGCAGTTCTTC.

The chain uses TRBV9 and TRBJ1-2; D is possibly TRBD1 (5 bases). V lost 0 bases and J 2 bases, leaving 11 bases between the germline ends. Germline V gene sequence: CDR1 SGDLS, CDR2 YYNGEE. The length of the CDR3 is 15 residues. CDR3 nucleotide sequence: TGTGCCAGCAGCGTAGATCCAGGGCCCAACTATGGCTACACCTTC. This translates into CASSVDPGPNYGYTF.

J is TRBJ2-5 and V is TRBV2; tentatively, D is TRBD2 (6 bases). The CDR3 totals 15 residues. The V end lost 3 bases, the J end lost 7 bases, and 18 bases lay between the germline ends. In germline, CDR1 is SNHLY, CDR2 FYNNEI. The CDR3 nucleotides read TGTGCCAGCAGTGACCCACGGACTCTGGAGGGGACCCAGTACTTC. Its translation: CASSDPRTLEGTQYF.

CDR3: CASGGSNSPLHF. Written as DNA, the CDR3 is TGTGCCAGCGGGGGGTCAAATTCACCCCTCCACTTT. This chain joins TRBV12-3 or TRBV12-4 and TRBJ1-6; D possibly corresponds to TRBD1 (5 bases). V shed 8 bases and J shed 7 bases, with 9 bases lying between them. This CDR3 is built from 12 residues.

In the case of this clone: Germline is not matched at one junction end, which may reflect a read error. J is TRBJ2-1 and V is TRBV7-7; tentative D call: TRBD2 (5 bases). The germline V gene has CDR1 SSHAT and CDR2 FNYEAQ (reference sequence). This CDR3 region has 15 residues. The chain's CDR3 is CASSPGIKRNNEQFF. CDR3 sequence (DNA): TGTGCTAGCAGCCCGGGGATAAAGCGGAACAATGAGCAGTTCTTC.